This is a list of T cell receptor beta chains from one sample in a study of T cell repertoires in cytomegalovirus infection. MiXCR was run by TCRdb on the reads, yielding one entry per CDR3 protein. The repertoire holds about 310,000 distinct CDR3 sequences, roughly a sixth seen once, with approximately 12% in the top ten. Sequenced: PBMCs. These receptors were taken from a human donor in good health (CMV status not recorded). Some clones in this sample may be carry-over from other donors' samples. The CDR3 runs from the conserved cysteine through the conserved F or W. The D gene is left open where the match is weak. The size of a clone is reported for some rows only, either as once, few or many, or as a class for expanded clones.

V	size	D	J	length	CDR3	DNA
TRBV7-2	few	.	TRBJ2-5	15	CASSLGTAQGETQYF	TGTGCCAGCAGCTTAGGGACAGCCCAGGGAGAGACCCAGTACTTC
TRBV20-1	few	.	TRBJ1-2	12	CSARDQGYGYTF	TGCAGTGCTAGAGATCAGGGCTATGGCTACACCTTC
TRBV7-2	many	.	TRBJ2-7	15	CASSLISNGEYEQYF	TGTGCCAGCAGCTTGATCAGCAACGGGGAGTACGAGCAGTACTTC
TRBV27	.	.	TRBJ1-5	14	CASRESLSNQPQHF	TGTGCCAGCAGGGAAAGTCTTAGCAATCAGCCCCAGCATTTT
TRBV20-1	.	.	TRBJ2-5	13	CSAIREPQETQYF	TGCAGTGCGATCCGGGAGCCTCAAGAGACCCAGTACTTC
TRBV20-1	.	TRBD1	TRBJ2-3	19	CSALDRGTTGGLWTDTQYF	TGCAGTGCCCTGGACCGGGGAACGACAGGGGGACTTTGGACAGATACGCAGTATTTT
TRBV7-2	few	.	TRBJ2-7	14	CASSGRGPGYEQYF	TGTGCCAGCAGCGGCCGTGGGCCAGGGTACGAGCAGTACTTC
TRBV20-1	.	.	TRBJ2-1	12	CSARSDIREQFF	TGCAGTGCTAGATCGGATATTCGTGAGCAGTTCTTC
TRBV7-2	many	.	TRBJ1-5	13	CASSLTLGQPQHF	TGTGCCAGCAGCTTAACGTTAGGGCAGCCCCAGCATTTT
TRBV2	.	TRBD1	TRBJ1-5	15	CASSSTGTRNQPQHF	TGTGCCAGCAGCTCGACAGGGACCCGCAATCAGCCCCAGCATTTT
TRBV7-7	.	TRBD2	TRBJ2-3	14	CASGRLAATDTQYF	TGTGCTAGCGGAAGACTAGCGGCCACAGATACGCAGTATTTT
TRBV28	few	.	TRBJ1-2	14	CASSSTGFYYGYTF	TGTGCCAGCAGTTCCACAGGGTTTTACTATGGCTACACCTTC
TRBV2	.	.	TRBJ1-1	14	CASSDVGALLRAFF	TGTGCCAGCAGTGACGTGGGGGCCCTCCTACGAGCTTTCTTT
TRBV12-3/TRBV12-4	.	.	TRBJ1-1	13	CASSLGAPIAAFF	TGTGCCAGCAGTTTGGGGGCGCCGATTGCGGCTTTCTTT
TRBV7-2	few	.	TRBJ1-5	15	CASSLAGAVGQPQHF	TGTGCCAGCAGCTTAGCGGGGGCGGTCGGTCAGCCCCAGCATTTT
TRBV11-3	many	.	TRBJ2-7	13	CASSHGQNYEQYF	TGTGCCAGCAGCCATGGGCAGAACTACGAGCAGTACTTC
TRBV7-2	many	.	TRBJ1-1	14	CASSFTLWNTEAFF	TGTGCCAGCAGCTTTACACTATGGAACACTGAAGCTTTCTTT
TRBV10-3	many	.	TRBJ1-5	13	CAINRQINQPQHF	TGTGCCATCAATAGACAGATCAATCAGCCCCAGCATTTT
TRBV27	.	.	TRBJ2-7	17	CASSPFHLGDGSYEQYF	TGTGCCAGCAGCCCCTTCCACCTAGGTGACGGCTCCTACGAGCAGTACTTC
TRBV7-3	.	.	TRBJ1-5	12	CASSLVVEIQHF	TGTGCCAGCAGCTTAGTCGTCGAAATCCAGCATTTT
TRBV12-3/TRBV12-4	many	.	TRBJ2-3	14	CASSLRGVTDTQYF	TGTGCCAGCAGTTTACGAGGGGTCACAGATACGCAGTATTTT
TRBV2	.	.	TRBJ1-3	14	CASKGTNGPDTIYF	TGTGCCAGCAAAGGGACCAACGGTCCTGACACCATATATTTT
TRBV4-1	many	.	TRBJ1-2	15	CASSQDHRRDYGYTF	TGCGCCAGCAGCCAAGATCACAGGCGAGATTATGGCTACACCTTC
TRBV5-4	many	TRBD2	TRBJ2-3	18	CASSLVFGGGDFTDTQYF	TGTGCCAGCAGCTTGGTATTTGGCGGGGGGGATTTCACAGATACGCAGTATTTT
TRBV12-3/TRBV12-4	.	.	TRBJ1-1	14	CASSLEGVTGEAFF	TGTGCCAGCAGTTTAGAGGGGGTGACGGGTGAAGCTTTCTTT
TRBV11-1	.	TRBD1	TRBJ2-1	14	CASSLGTGKDEQFF	TGTGCCAGCAGCTTAGGGACAGGGAAGGATGAGCAGTTCTTC
TRBV7-6	many	.	TRBJ2-5	13	CASSLNTLETQYF	TGTGCCAGCAGCTTAAACACCCTGGAGACCCAGTACTTC
TRBV28	.	.	TRBJ1-5	13	CASSLPTPQPQHF	TGTGCCAGCAGTTTACCTACCCCCCAGCCCCAGCATTTT
TRBV5-4	many	TRBD1	TRBJ2-7	13	CASTDRGSNEQYF	TGTGCCAGCACAGACAGGGGATCGAACGAGCAGTACTTC
TRBV20-1	few	TRBD1	TRBJ1-6	17	CSARDFVSRTGASPLHF	TGCAGTGCTAGAGATTTCGTTAGTAGGACAGGGGCTTCACCCCTCCACTTT
TRBV19	many	.	TRBJ1-1	17	CASRNRGGGSANTEAFF	TGTGCCAGTAGGAATCGGGGCGGGGGTTCGGCGAACACTGAAGCTTTCTTT
TRBV11-2	many	.	TRBJ1-1	15	CASSLGASATLQAFF	TGTGCCAGCAGCTTAGGGGCAAGCGCCACACTTCAGGCTTTCTTT
TRBV6-5	many	.	TRBJ1-4	15	CASSYSGGRREKLFF	TGTGCCAGCAGTTACTCGGGGGGCCGGCGTGAAAAACTGTTTTTT
TRBV12-3/TRBV12-4	.	.	TRBJ2-4	14	CASSTTGAKNIQYF	TGTGCCAGCAGTACCACAGGGGCCAAAAACATTCAGTACTTC
TRBV20-1	few	TRBD1	TRBJ2-1	14	CSAAEGQGNNEQFF	TGCAGTGCCGCCGAGGGACAGGGAAACAATGAGCAGTTCTTC
TRBV11-3	.	.	TRBJ2-2	13	CASSFQGAGELFF	TGTGCCAGCAGCTTCCAGGGTGCCGGGGAGCTGTTTTTT
TRBV27	few	TRBD1	TRBJ2-2	16	CASSPLGTGDTGELFF	TGTGCCAGCAGTCCCCTCGGGACAGGCGACACCGGGGAGCTGTTTTTT
TRBV6-6	.	.	TRBJ1-2	12	CASTSQGNGYTF	TGTGCCAGCACCTCCCAGGGAAATGGCTACACCTTC
TRBV4-1	few	TRBD1	TRBJ2-2	16	CASSQQRQGNTGELFF	TGCGCCAGCAGCCAACAGAGACAGGGGAACACCGGGGAGCTGTTTTTT
TRBV12-3/TRBV12-4	many	.	TRBJ2-5	15	CASSGETGPPETQYF	TGTGCCAGCAGTGGGGAGACAGGACCTCCAGAGACCCAGTACTTC
TRBV7-9	many	.	TRBJ1-3	20	CASSLSFIKGQRTSGNTIYF	TGTGCCAGCAGCTTAAGTTTCATCAAAGGACAGAGAACCTCTGGAAACACCATATATTTT
TRBV4-2	few	.	TRBJ1-1	14	CASSQVPGGTEAFF	TGTGCCAGCAGCCAAGTTCCGGGGGGGACTGAAGCTTTCTTT
TRBV7-2	many	.	TRBJ2-2	15	CASSPLTTAVGELFF	TGTGCCAGCAGCCCACTGACAACGGCTGTCGGGGAGCTGTTTTTT
TRBV12-3/TRBV12-4	many	.	TRBJ1-5	14	CASSLSVINQPQHF	TGTGCCAGCAGTTTAAGTGTTATCAATCAGCCCCAGCATTTT
TRBV27	few	TRBD1	TRBJ2-7	15	CASSKAGTGFYEQYF	TGTGCCAGCAGTAAAGCCGGGACAGGGTTCTACGAGCAGTACTTC